This T cell receptor (beta chain) is from a study of control samples from healthy donors and cancer patients (dated by TCRdb to about 2020). Library prep was done by the immunoSEQ multiplex PCR assay. TCRdb holds this immuneACCESS table with in-frame rearrangements only. Some clones are missing; in checked studies, unresolved V genes explain under half, and the rest has no known cause. The sample profile shows around 41,000 clones; 83% of them were found once. About a fifth of the sample belongs to the ten largest clones. V is pruned by 3 bases and J by 3 bases, leaving 7 bases of the junction without a gene match. Per the germline V gene (reference sequence), LGHDT is the CDR1 and YNNKEL is the CDR2. From the cysteine up to the phenylalanine, the CDR3 has a length of 17 residues. The read is trimmed to its CDR3 DNA, 51 bases read in frame from base 1. This clone is a singleton in its sample. Its antigen is unknown. Qualities for individual bases were not recorded, and no much larger clone is one base off.

This sequence originates from an older woman with lung cancer. The source material was PBMCs. Rearrangement joined TRBV3-1 (or the pseudogene TRBV3-2) to TRBJ2-7, with 14 bases in between that match TRBD2. In nucleotides, the sequence is TGTGCCAGCAGCCACGCCCCGGGACTAGCGGGAGACTACGAGCAGTACTTC. Its translation reads: CASSHAPGLAGDYEQYF.